Below are 20 T cell receptor beta chains sequenced from a single sample in a study of blood T cells in healthy people across ages (dated by TCRdb to between 2014 and 2017). Library preparation employed 5' RACE. Sequencing took place on an Illumina HiSeq 2500. A second PCR of roughly 7 to 11 cycles was performed with a sample-barcoded 5' primer and a J-beta primer mix. TCRdb trimmed public reads at Q25 via fastp, called clones via MiXCR and kept in-frame beta chains. Each entry is one CDR3 protein sequence, shown with its most common DNA and genes. The sample records about 650,000 distinct CDR3 sequences, approximately 29% of which are singletons. 15% of the sample lies in the top ten. Sequencing was performed on blood. The origin of the receptors is a woman of 80 years or more in good health. Donor details come from another sample of the same person, matched by shared clones.

The DNA for the CDR3 is TGTGCCAGCAGCCTAAAGACAGGGGTTGAAGCTTTCTTT. Its translation: CASSLKTGVEAFF. The chain recombines TRBV7-9 with TRBJ1-1; 8 nucleotides align to TRBD1. The V gene end was trimmed by 5 bases and the J gene end by 7 bases; junction bases not matched to a gene: 6. Germline CDR1 is SEHNR and CDR2 is FQNEAQ (reference sequence). The CDR3 consists of 13 residues.

The chain combines TRBV9 with TRBJ2-2; D is undetermined. The CDR3 contains 17 residues. Germline-derived CDR1 and CDR2 are SGDLS and YYNGEE. V was trimmed by 3 bases and J by 0 bases, leaving 15 bases between them. CDR3 DNA sequence: TGTGCCAGCAGCGCAGTGATGGGTTTAGCGAACACCGGGGAGCTGTTTTTT. Residues: CASSAVMGLANTGELFF.

As for this clonotype: This sequence may be a read error, since a much larger clone differs from it by one base. The CDR3 region is CSARSAEAGGKTDTRYF. Here the CDR3 DNA reads TGCAGTGCTAGGAGTGCTGAGGCAGGGGGAAAGACAGATACGCGGTATTTT. V gene TRBV20-1 combines with J gene TRBJ2-3, with 7 bases lining up with TRBD1. Germline values: CDR1 DFQATT, CDR2 SNEGSKA (reference sequence). The CDR3 loop spans 17 amino acids.

V gene TRBV30 combines with J gene TRBJ1-4; 8 nucleotides line up with TRBD1. Germline V CDR1 and CDR2: GTSNPN, SVGIG (reference sequence). With 4 bases clipped from V and 5 bases from J, the junction kept 3 bases outside the gene matches. The CDR3 runs 13 residues. The CDR3 DNA is TGTGCCTGGATGGGGACAGGAAATGAAAAACTGTTTTTT. Translated, it gives CAWMGTGNEKLFF.

The chain has TRBV7-8 and TRBJ2-4; 8 positions match TRBD2. Matching the DNA end better, TRBJ2-7 makes the J call doubtful. This CDR3 comprises 17 residues. Germline V gives CDR1 SGHVS, CDR2 FQNEAQ. The CDR3 bases are TGTGCCAGCAGCTTAGATGTGGGCGGGGGGCCCTCCTACGAGCAGTACTTC. Its translation: CASSLDVGGGPSYEQYF.

This clonotype has ten or more counts. The V call is TRBV4-1, the J call TRBJ1-2; 7 bases map to TRBD1. V lost 1 base to trimming and J lost 4 bases; unmatched junction nucleotides: 6. Germline CDR1 MGHRA, CDR2 YSYEKL. The CDR3 length is 15 residues. This CDR3 is CASSQVDRASYGYTF. The CDR3 nucleotides read TGCGCCAGCAGCCAAGTTGACAGGGCGAGCTATGGCTACACCTTC.

With regard to this clonotype: A much larger clone lies a single base off, so this may be a read error. CDR3 nucleotides: TGCGGCAGTACCGGGACAGGGGACGAGACCCAGTACTTC. It is translated as CGSTGTGDETQYF. The chain joins TRBV29-1 to TRBJ2-5; 10 bases map to TRBD1. The CDR3 consists of 13 residues. The germline gives CDR1 SQVTM, CDR2 ANQGSEA.

With respect to this clonotype: A read error may explain this, as a much larger clone is one base away. This chain links TRBV5-1 with TRBJ2-1; D is undetermined. Near its end, the DNA agrees better with TRBJ2-7, so the J call may be wrong. Germline lookup yields CDR1 SGHRS and CDR2 YFSETQ. This CDR3 contains 16 residues. The CDR3 here is CASSSTDGVSYNEQYF. The CDR3 DNA reads TGCGCCAGCAGCAGCACAGACGGAGTCTCCTACAATGAGCAGTACTTC.

This clonotype was found many times. J is TRBJ2-7 and V is TRBV3-1; 8 positions match TRBD2. V was pared by 4 bases and J by 7 bases, with 12 bases of the junction left unmatched. CDR1 is LGHDT, CDR2 YNNKEL, per germline (reference sequence). The CDR3 totals 15 residues. CDR3 in amino acids: CASSPRLAGRVEQYF. The CDR3 region has the DNA TGTGCCAGCAGCCCCCGGTTAGCGGGACGAGTGGAGCAGTACTTC.

This clonotype appeared many times. This chain uses TRBV18 with TRBJ1-2; 8 bases are shared with TRBD1. Trimming removed 5 bases from V and 4 bases from J; junction bases left unmatched: 12. Germline V gene data show CDR1 as KGHSH and CDR2 as LQKENI. This CDR3 has 16 amino acids. DNA of the CDR3: TGTGCCAGCTCATCACGGACAGGGCAAGATTCCTATGGCTACACCTTC. Protein: CASSSRTGQDSYGYTF.

This clonotype turned up a few times. A clone one base away is much larger, so this may be a read error. The chain couples TRBV18 to TRBJ2-5, with unresolved D. The germline gives CDR1 KGHSH, CDR2 LQKENI. The CDR3 spans 13 residues. The CDR3 DNA sequence: TGTGCCGGCTCACCACCGATGGGGGAGACCCAGTACTTC. This encodes CAGSPPMGETQYF.

Here the CDR3 reads CAWRGDGEAFF. The CDR3 DNA reads TGTGCCTGGAGGGGGGACGGTGAAGCTTTCTTT. J is TRBJ1-1 and V is TRBV30; weak D call: TRBD1 (5 bases). Germline CDR1 is GTSNPN and CDR2 is SVGIG (reference sequence). The CDR3 covers 11 residues. Trimming cost V 3 bases and J 7 bases, with 9 bases left between them.

The rearrangement joins TRBV10-3 to TRBJ2-2, with 15 bases matching TRBD2. The CDR3 is 18 residues long. V dropped 3 bases and J dropped 6; count of bases not matched to a gene: 8. Germline lookup yields CDR1 ENHRY and CDR2 SYGVKD. The CDR3 DNA follows: TGTGCCATCAGTGAACTCGGACTAGCGGGGGGGATCGCCGGGGAGCTGTTTTTT. Translating it yields CAISELGLAGGIAGELFF.

This clonotype appeared many times. The chain is built from TRBV7-3 and TRBJ2-1; D unresolved. The germline V gene has CDR1 SGHTA and CDR2 FQGTGA. V lost 4 bases, J lost 5 bases, and 9 bases lay in between. This CDR3 is built from 13 residues. The CDR3 DNA sequence: TGTGCCAGCAGCTCTCCGACGGACAATGAGCAGTTCTTC. Its translation is CASSSPTDNEQFF.

This clonotype appeared many times. The rearrangement links TRBV6-1 to TRBJ1-2; unclear D gene. The CDR3 is 16 amino acids. V gave up 0 bases and J gave up 3 bases, with 14 bases separating them. Germline CDR1 is MNHNS and CDR2 is SASEGT. In nucleotides, the CDR3 is TGTGCCAGCAGTGAAGCGCTCAAGGACTTGGACTATGGCTACACCTTC. Amino acids: CASSEALKDLDYGYTF.

This clonotype was observed a handful of times. J is TRBJ1-1 and V is TRBV6-6, with 9 bases that match TRBD1. CDR1 and CDR2 (germline): MNHNY, SVGAGI (reference sequence). This CDR3 contains 15 residues. J lost 4 bases, V lost 5 bases, and 8 bases had no gene match. CDR3 amino acids: CASSPWTGDVTEAFF. The CDR3 nucleotides are TGTGCCAGCAGTCCCTGGACAGGGGATGTCACTGAAGCTTTCTTT.

The rearrangement joins TRBV29-1 to TRBJ2-1; unclear D gene. The V and J ends lost 1 base and 13 bases respectively, with 11 bases between them. CDR1 SQVTM and CDR2 ANQGSEA come from the germline V gene. CDR3 length: 11 amino acids. The CDR3 protein is CSVEGVPVQFF. In DNA form, the CDR3 reads TGCAGCGTTGAAGGGGTTCCCGTACAGTTCTTC.

The CDR3 here is CASSLQGAGGTEAFF. As DNA, the CDR3 is TGTGCCAGCAGCCTACAGGGGGCCGGCGGCACTGAAGCTTTCTTT. The V call is TRBV7-2, the J call TRBJ1-1; 9 bases are shared with TRBD1. CDR1 is SGHTA and CDR2 is FQGNSA in the germline V gene. After removal of 5 bases from V and 4 bases from J, the junction contained 8 bases not matched to a gene. The CDR3 sequence is 15 residues long.

The J gene is TRBJ2-6, the V gene TRBV20-1, with 8 bases that match TRBD1. Germline lookup yields CDR1 DFQATT and CDR2 SNEGSKA (reference sequence). Trimming took 3 bases from V and 0 from J; bases not matched to a gene: 7. This CDR3 comprises 17 residues. CDR3 region: CSASLRDRLSGANVLTF. The CDR3 region has the DNA TGCAGTGCTAGCCTTCGGGACAGGCTCTCTGGGGCCAACGTCCTGACTTTC.

The chain employs TRBV20-1 and TRBJ2-1; 10 bases match TRBD2. CDR1 is DFQATT, CDR2 SNEGSKA, per germline (reference sequence). The CDR3 runs 15 residues. The V segment lost 4 bases and the J segment 8 bases; nucleotides outside the gene matches: 11. The CDR3 spells CSATLSGRALYEQFF. In DNA, the CDR3 is TGCAGTGCTACCTTAAGCGGGAGGGCCCTTTATGAGCAGTTCTTC.